The TCR beta chain described here comes from a study of shared clonotypes between healthy human individuals. Study-wide background: Donors had three CD4 naive, three CD4 memory, two CD8 naive and one CD8 memory plate apiece. Study observations and caveats: Despite large depth, rarefaction showed incomplete sorted-subset sequencing. Memory subsets had estimated richness that was generally smaller than that of naive subsets.

This table comes from immunoSEQ multiplex PCR, and its TCRdb copy is limited to in-frame clones, with some not included. The sample records millions of clones, just over 90% being singletons. Looked up from germline, CDR1 is WNHNN and CDR2 is SYGVQD (reference sequence). The CDR3 is 14 amino acids. V shed 5 bases, J shed 3 bases, and the junction held 0 bases outside the gene matches. Naive-designated CD8 cells lacked CD45RO, were positively enriched for CCR7, and omitted terminally differentiated effector memory CD45RA+ cells. The table lists this clone with a count of one. Its target is not known. V and J are TRBV10-1 and TRBJ2-2, with 10 bases that match TRBD2. This clonotype was obtained from a man between 18 and 29 years old in good health. Some clones in this sample may be carry-over from other donors' samples. The sample was naive CD8+ T cells from PBMCs. CDR3 loop: CASSLAGDTGELFF. The CDR3 DNA reads as TGCGCCAGCAGTCTAGCGGGAGACACCGGGGAGCTGTTTTTT.